This T cell receptor beta chain was found in a study of T cells after yellow fever vaccination. This clonotype came up many times. The antigen is not known. The TCR cDNA carried a universal primer site and UMIs from 5'RACE template switching. TCRdb reanalysed the 5' RACE reads using MiXCR and keeps one entry per CDR3 protein. Altogether some 69,000 distinct CDR3 sequences are present, 5.9% being singletons, with the ten largest covering roughly 2%. Study-wide results and limits: Most primary-vaccination clones reappeared after the booster (about 97% CD4, more than 70% CD8).

The material sequenced was CD4+ T cells sorted from PBMCs, taken less than 16 days after the first yellow fever vaccination. The sequence derives from a young man who received the YFV17D yellow fever vaccine.

Here the CDR3 reads CASSQDGGGKTPGYTF. The CDR3 nucleotides are TGTGCCAGCAGCCAAGACGGGGGGGGAAAGACTCCTGGCTACACCTTC. V is TRBV3-1 and J is TRBJ1-2, with D maybe TRBD1 (5 bases). The germline CDR1 and CDR2 sequences are LGHDT and YNNKEL (reference sequence). V was trimmed by 0 bases and J by 7 bases, leaving 18 bases between them. This CDR3 region has 16 residues.